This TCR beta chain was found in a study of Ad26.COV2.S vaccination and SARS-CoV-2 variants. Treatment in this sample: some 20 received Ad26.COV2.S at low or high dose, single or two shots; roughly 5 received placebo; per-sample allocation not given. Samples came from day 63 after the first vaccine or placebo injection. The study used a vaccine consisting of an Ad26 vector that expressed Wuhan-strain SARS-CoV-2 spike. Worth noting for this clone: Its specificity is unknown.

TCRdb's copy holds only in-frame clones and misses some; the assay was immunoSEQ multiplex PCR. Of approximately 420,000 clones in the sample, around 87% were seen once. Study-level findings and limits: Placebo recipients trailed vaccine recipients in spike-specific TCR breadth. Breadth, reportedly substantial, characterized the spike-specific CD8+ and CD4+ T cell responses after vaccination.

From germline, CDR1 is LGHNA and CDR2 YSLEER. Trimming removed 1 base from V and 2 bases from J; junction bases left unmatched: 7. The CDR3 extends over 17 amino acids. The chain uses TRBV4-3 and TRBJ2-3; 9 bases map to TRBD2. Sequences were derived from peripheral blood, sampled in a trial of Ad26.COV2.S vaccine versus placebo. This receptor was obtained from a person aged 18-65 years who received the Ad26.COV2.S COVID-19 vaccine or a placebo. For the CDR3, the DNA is TGCGCCAGCAGCCAAGGGGTAGCGGGGGCCCACACAGATACGCAGTATTTT. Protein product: CASSQGVAGAHTDTQYF.